This T cell receptor (beta chain) was recovered during a study of read filtering for tumor transcriptome and immune sequencing. Comment on this clonotype: Its target is not known.

The library was built from 400 to 500 ng RNA with molecular barcoded adaptors for alpha/delta and beta/gamma chains. In TCRdb, the reads were re-called with MiXCR into one record per CDR3 protein. This table has around 58,000 distinct CDR3 sequences, roughly 14% appearing once. Germline loops: CDR1 SQVTM, CDR2 ANQGSEA. V lost 3 bases to trimming and J lost 5 bases; unmatched junction nucleotides: 5. The CDR3 is 14 residues long. Whole-study findings and limits: RNA-seq captured clonotypes less deeply and reliably than IR-seq.

This receptor was identified in a donor older than 35 with multiple myeloma. Sequencing was done on a sample of a population of CD138-negative cells sorted from bone marrow. The V gene is TRBV29-1, the J gene TRBJ2-2; 8 bases line up with TRBD1. CDR3 residues: CSVERRTGTGELFF. For the CDR3, the DNA is TGCAGCGTTGAGAGAAGGACAGGGACCGGGGAGCTGTTTTTT.